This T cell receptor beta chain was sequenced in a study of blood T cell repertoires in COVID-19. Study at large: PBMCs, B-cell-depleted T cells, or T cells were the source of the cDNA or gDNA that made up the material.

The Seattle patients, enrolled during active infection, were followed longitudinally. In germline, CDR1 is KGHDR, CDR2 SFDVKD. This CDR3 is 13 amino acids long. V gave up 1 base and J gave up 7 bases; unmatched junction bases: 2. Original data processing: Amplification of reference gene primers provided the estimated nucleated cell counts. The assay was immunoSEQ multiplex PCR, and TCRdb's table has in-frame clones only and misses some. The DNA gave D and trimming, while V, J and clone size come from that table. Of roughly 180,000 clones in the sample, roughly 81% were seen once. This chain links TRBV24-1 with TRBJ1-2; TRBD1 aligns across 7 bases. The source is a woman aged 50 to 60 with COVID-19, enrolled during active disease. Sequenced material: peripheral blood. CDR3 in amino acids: CATSDFEGAGYTF. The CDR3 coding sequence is TGTGCCACCAGTGATTTTGAGGGGGCTGGCTACACCTTC.